These 19 T cell receptor beta chains came from one sample sequenced in a study of vaccination effects on CD4 cells after COVID-19. The antigens for these receptors are not known. Here immunoSEQ multiplex PCR was the method, and the copy in TCRdb shows in-frame clones only, minus some. The sample yields about 37,000 clones, roughly 74% seen once. Investigators separated out CD4+ T cells once around 9 days of culture had passed. The starting material was CD4+ T cells from PBMCs cultured without peptide, obtained before COVID-19 vaccination. These receptors were taken from a human donor who received a COVID-19 vaccine.

This clone was counted between two and nine times. The V and J genes are TRBV12-5 and TRBJ1-1; TRBD1 agrees at 7 bases. Germline CDR1 reads LGHNT; CDR2 reads FRNRAP. The CDR3 sequence is 14 residues long. Losses at the gene ends were 4 bases for V and 2 bases for J; bases not matched to a gene: 4. For the CDR3, the DNA is TGTGCTAGTGGTTCGGGACAGCCTAACACTGAAGCTTTCTTT. Translating gives CASGSGQPNTEAFF.

This sequence joins TRBV3-1 (or the pseudogene TRBV3-2) and TRBJ2-7; D gene unclear. The CDR3 contains 12 residues. Germline lookup yields CDR1 LGHDT and CDR2 YNNKEL (reference sequence). Trimming removed 2 bases at V and 7 bases at J, with 9 bases between. CDR3 amino acids: CASSQLPQEQYF. CDR3 nucleotide sequence: TGTGCCAGCAGCCAACTCCCCCAAGAGCAGTACTTC.

J is TRBJ1-5 and V is TRBV6-2 or TRBV6-3; D remains unclear. The germline CDR1 and CDR2 sequences are MNHEY and SVGEGT. Trimming took 2 bases from V and 1 from J, leaving 18 bases between them. The length of the CDR3 is 18 residues. The CDR3 is CASSYPPWSSGSNQPQHF. Here the CDR3 DNA reads TGTGCCAGCAGTTACCCTCCATGGTCGTCCGGGAGCAATCAGCCCCAGCATTTT.

The chain joins TRBV5-8 to TRBJ2-1; 9 nucleotides align to TRBD1. The junction had 7 bases not matched to a gene; V was cut back by 1 base and J by 14 bases. The germline V gene encodes CDR1 SGHTS and CDR2 YDEGEE. This CDR3 is built from 13 residues. The CDR3 region has the DNA TGTGCCAGCAGCTTGTACTCCGGGACAGGGAAGTTCTTC. Translated: CASSLYSGTGKFF.

To note about this clone: A junction boundary mismatches the germline segment, possibly from a read error. The V and J genes are TRBV7-7 and TRBJ2-2; TRBD1 matches 7 bases. Germline V gene lookup returns CDR1 SSHAT and CDR2 FNYEAQ (reference sequence). This CDR3 has 13 amino acids. CDR3 loop: CASSPTGTGELFF. In DNA form, the CDR3 reads TGTGCTAGCAGCCCGACAGGGACCGGGGAGCTGTTTTTT.

The chain employs TRBV2 and TRBJ2-7, with TRBD2 matching 10 bases. The CDR3 runs to 15 residues. Unmatched junction bases numbered 9, after V lost 6 bases and J lost 4 bases. CDR1 is SNHLY and CDR2 is FYNNEI in the germline V gene. CDR3 DNA sequence: TGTGCCAGCAGGGAGATAGCGGGAGGCTCTTACGAGCAGTACTTC. Encoded protein: CASREIAGGSYEQYF. Complete variable domain (other parts from reference TRBV2 and TRBJ2-7): EPEVTQTPSHQVTQMGQEVILRCVPISNHLYFYWYRQILGQKVEFLVSFYNNEISEKSEIFDDQFSVERPDGSNFTLKIRSTKLEDSAMYFCASREIAGGSYEQYFGPGTRLTVT.

V usage is TRBV5-1 and J usage is TRBJ1-2; D gene uncertain. Trimming took off 5 bases at V and 8 bases at J, with 19 bases between the two ends. The germline V gene has CDR1 SGHRS and CDR2 YFSETQ. There are 14 residues in the CDR3. The CDR3 region is CASRSTPTLLGYTF. CDR3 bases: TGCGCCAGCAGGTCGACACCTACCCTACTCGGCTACACCTTC.

This CDR3 reads CASSPQGSSYEQYF. The CDR3 DNA reads as TGTGCCAGCAGCCCACAGGGCAGCTCCTACGAGCAGTACTTC. J is TRBJ2-7 and V is TRBV9, with D tentatively TRBD1 (6 bases). The CDR3 is 14 amino acids. Germline-derived CDR1 and CDR2 are SGDLS and YYNGEE. Trimming removed 4 bases at V and 0 bases at J, with 11 bases between.

This chain joins TRBV3-1 (or the pseudogene TRBV3-2) and TRBJ1-2; 8 bases are a match to TRBD1. Per germline, CDR1 LGHDT and CDR2 YNNKEL (reference sequence). V dropped 4 bases and J dropped 6; count of bases not matched to a gene: 4. The CDR3 is made up of 13 amino acids. The CDR3 protein is CASSPHRGDGYTF. Here the CDR3 DNA reads TGTGCCAGCAGCCCCCACAGGGGGGATGGCTACACCTTC.

This clone came up once. The CDR3 bases are TGTGCCAGCAGCCAAGATTTGGCAGGAGGCTATGGCTACACCTTC. It is translated as CASSQDLAGGYGYTF. V gene TRBV3-1 (or the pseudogene TRBV3-2) combines with J gene TRBJ1-2, with D hard to call. The V gene lost 0 bases and the J gene lost 4 bases, with 12 bases spanning the gap. The CDR3 contains 15 residues. The germline CDR1 and CDR2 sequences are LGHDT and YNNKEL (reference sequence).

V usage is TRBV29-1 and J usage is TRBJ1-5; TRBD1 is a possible D gene (6 bases). The V end was cut by 4 bases, the J end by 2 bases, with 9 bases between. CDR1 is SQVTM and CDR2 is ANQGSEA in the germline V gene. The CDR3 contains 13 residues. CDR3 nucleotides: TGCAGCGTTGCGGGACACGGCAATCAGCCCCAGCATTTT. Protein: CSVAGHGNQPQHF.

The chain joins TRBV7-2 to TRBJ2-1; 8 bases align to TRBD2. The V gene end was trimmed by 4 bases and the J gene end by 0 bases; junction bases not matched to a gene: 2. Germline CDR1 and CDR2: SGHTA and FQGNSA. There are 15 residues in the CDR3. CDR3 amino acids: CASSYSGGSYNEQFF. CDR3 DNA sequence: TGTGCCAGCAGCTACAGCGGGGGCTCCTACAATGAGCAGTTCTTC.

The chain has TRBV24-1 and TRBJ2-6, with D maybe TRBD1 (6 bases). The CDR3 runs to 17 residues. The V and J ends lost 5 bases and 0 bases respectively, with 13 bases between them. The germline CDR1 and CDR2 sequences are KGHDR and SFDVKD. CDR3 bases: TGTGCCACCAGTGTGGGGGCTCTTTACTCTGGGGCCAACGTCCTGACTTTC. Protein product: CATSVGALYSGANVLTF.

The gene calls are TRBV5-1 and TRBJ1-3; 8 nucleotides align to TRBD1. Germline V gene lookup returns CDR1 SGHRS and CDR2 YFSETQ. V was clipped by 2 bases and J by 0 bases; unmatched bases: 1. The length of the CDR3 is 15 residues. Here the CDR3 reads CASSFTGGSGNTIYF. The CDR3 DNA is TGCGCCAGCAGCTTTACAGGGGGCTCTGGAAACACCATATATTTT.

This clone was found a few times. J is TRBJ2-1 and V is TRBV9; TRBD1 matches 8 bases. The CDR3 runs 15 residues. Per germline, CDR1 SGDLS and CDR2 YYNGEE. V was clipped by 4 bases and J by 7 bases; unmatched bases: 10. The CDR3 is CASSPRQGLRNEQFF. For the CDR3, the DNA is TGTGCCAGCAGCCCCCGACAGGGGCTTAGAAATGAGCAGTTCTTC.

The chain carries TRBV28 and TRBJ1-4, with 9 bases lining up with TRBD1. Per the germline V gene, CDR1 is MDHEN and CDR2 is SYDVKM. The CDR3 has 14 amino acids. V shed 7 bases and J 10 bases; nucleotides not matched to a gene: 10. The CDR3 DNA reads TGTGCCAGCACCAGGGACAGGGTCGCCGGAAAACTGTTTTTT. Its translation: CASTRDRVAGKLFF.

This rearrangement joins TRBV12-3 or TRBV12-4 to TRBJ1-5, with D possibly matching TRBD1 (5 bases). V shed 7 bases and J shed 13 bases, with 20 bases lying between them. This CDR3 is 13 amino acids long. The CDR3 DNA reads as TGTGCCAGCACCGTTCATAGAAGGGGAGAGCAGCATTTT. This sequence encodes CASTVHRRGEQHF.

The rearrangement joins TRBV5-1 to TRBJ2-5; possible D gene TRBD1, 6 bases. Germline lookup yields CDR1 SGHRS and CDR2 YFSETQ. The germline V and J ends were trimmed by 5 bases and 5 bases, with 19 bases remaining between them. CDR3 length: 15 amino acids. CDR3 DNA sequence: TGCGCCAGCAGTACCACAGGGCGGGCGAGGGAGACCCAGTACTTC. This encodes CASSTTGRARETQYF.

The rearrangement uses TRBV6-4 and TRBJ1-1; D might be TRBD1 (5 bases). The CDR3 totals 16 residues. V shed 4 bases and J shed 2 bases, with 17 bases lying between them. The germline gives CDR1 MRHNA, CDR2 SNTAGT. In DNA, the CDR3 is TGTGCCAGCAGTGCGGGTGTGCGGACAAAAAACACTGAAGCTTTCTTT. This sequence encodes CASSAGVRTKNTEAFF.